Presented here are 31 T cell receptor beta chains from one specimen sequenced in a study of blood T cell repertoires in COVID-19. Method: immunoSEQ multiplex PCR; TCRdb's copy keeps in-frame clones and lacks some. Altogether 400,000 or so clones are present, approximately 89% being singletons, with the ten largest covering about 1.4%. Source material: peripheral blood. Every receptor here comes from a woman in her thirties or forties with COVID-19, enrolled during active disease.

CDR3 amino acids: CASSSPGLATEQFF. The CDR3 DNA reads TGTGCCAGCAGTTCGCCGGGACTAGCGACCGAGCAGTTCTTC. The chain uses TRBV27 and TRBJ2-1, with 10 bases matching TRBD2. The V and J ends lost 4 bases and 10 bases, in that order; junction bases with no gene match: 7. CDR1 and CDR2 from the germline V gene are MNHEY and SMNVEV (reference sequence). The CDR3 has 14 residues.

The V gene is TRBV28, the J gene TRBJ2-7, with D uncertain. V was trimmed by 3 bases and J by 7 bases, leaving 16 bases between them. Germline CDR1 MDHEN, CDR2 SYDVKM. The CDR3 contains 14 residues. The CDR3 spells CASSFITTSLEQYF. CDR3 bases: TGTGCCAGCAGTTTTATAACTACTTCACTAGAGCAGTACTTC.

The CDR3 DNA reads as TGTGCCAGCAGCCGAGAGAGCGCGGGGCTTGGGGCCAACGTCCTGACTTTC. Its translation is CASSRESAGLGANVLTF. The V gene is TRBV6-4, the J gene TRBJ2-6, with D possibly being TRBD2 (6 bases). This CDR3 region has 17 residues. The germline CDR1 and CDR2 sequences are MRHNA and SNTAGT. Trimming removed 6 bases at V and 3 bases at J, with 18 bases between.

The CDR3 spells CASSAGTYNEQFF. DNA of the CDR3: TGTGCCAGTAGTGCCGGGACCTACAATGAGCAGTTCTTC. The rearrangement uses TRBV19 and TRBJ2-1; possibly TRBD2 for D (5 bases). The CDR3 is 13 residues long. The V end was cut by 5 bases, the J end by 2 bases, with 7 bases between. Germline CDR1 reads LNHDA; CDR2 reads SQIVND (reference sequence).

The rearrangement uses TRBV30 and TRBJ2-5, with D possibly being TRBD2 (5 bases). Germline V CDR1 and CDR2: GTSNPN, SVGIG (reference sequence). There are 15 residues in the CDR3. The V and J ends lost 6 bases and 4 bases respectively, with 21 bases between them. The CDR3 loop is CACPRWETGRETQYF. In DNA form, the CDR3 reads TGTGCCTGTCCAAGGTGGGAGACTGGTCGAGAGACCCAGTACTTC.

The rearrangement joins TRBV7-6 to TRBJ1-2; 8 nucleotides line up with TRBD1. The CDR3 is 17 amino acids. The germline CDR1 and CDR2 sequences are SGHVS and FNYEAQ. The ends lost 2 bases at V and 6 bases at J; junction bases unmatched: 14. CDR3 loop: CASSLYPGQGTMDGYTF. CDR3 DNA: TGTGCCAGCAGCTTATACCCCGGACAGGGAACTATGGATGGCTACACCTTC.

J is TRBJ2-7 and V is TRBV7-9; 7 bases fit TRBD1. Losses at the gene ends were 5 bases for V and 2 bases for J; bases not matched to a gene: 9. Germline V lookup: CDR1 SEHNR, CDR2 FQNEAQ (reference sequence). This CDR3 comprises 15 residues. CDR3 loop: CASSPQGTPPYEQYF. The DNA of the CDR3 is TGTGCCAGCAGCCCACAGGGGACGCCTCCCTACGAGCAGTACTTC.

This sequence joins TRBV7-9 and TRBJ2-1, with 9 bases matching TRBD2. V shed 6 bases and J 8 bases; nucleotides not matched to a gene: 11. Germline-derived CDR1 and CDR2 are SEHNR and FQNEAQ (reference sequence). The CDR3 has 15 amino acids. The CDR3 coding sequence is TGTGCCAGCAGTCGTCACGTAGCGGGGGTCGATGAGCAGTTCTTC. Amino acids: CASSRHVAGVDEQFF.

V usage is TRBV7-3 and J usage is TRBJ1-2; weak D call: TRBD1 (5 bases). V was shortened by 1 base and J by 4 bases, with 7 bases between the two germline ends. CDR3 length equals 13 residues. The V gene's germline CDR1 is SGHTA and CDR2 FQGTGA. The CDR3 region has the DNA TGTGCCAGCAGCTTAAGGGGCGCCTATGGCTACACCTTC. The encoded protein is CASSLRGAYGYTF.

This sequence joins TRBV6-6 and TRBJ2-1; TRBD2 matches at 16 bases. The CDR3 runs to 24 residues. V shed 5 bases, J shed 8 bases, and the junction held 30 bases outside the gene matches. Germline V gene sequence: CDR1 MNHNY, CDR2 SVGAGI (reference sequence). The CDR3 protein is CASSRFTGTSGRAPELKTGDEQFF. In DNA, the CDR3 is TGTGCCAGCAGTCGTTTCACCGGGACTAGCGGGAGGGCCCCCGAACTAAAAACGGGGGATGAGCAGTTCTTC.

This clone was counted a single time. This chain uses TRBV6-4 with TRBJ2-1, with TRBD2 matching over 11 bases. Per the germline V gene, CDR1 is MRHNA and CDR2 is SNTAGT. The CDR3 has 17 residues. Losses at the gene ends were 0 bases for V and 9 bases for J; bases not matched to a gene: 10. The CDR3 sequence is CASSDSGLAGGRGEQFF. The CDR3 coding sequence is TGTGCCAGCAGTGACTCAGGGCTAGCGGGAGGCCGTGGTGAGCAGTTCTTC.

The count of this clone is one. The genes are TRBV19 and TRBJ1-2, with 7 bases matching TRBD1. With V trimmed by 5 bases and J by 3 bases, 6 bases remained unmatched. Germline lookup yields CDR1 LNHDA and CDR2 SQIVND (reference sequence). The CDR3 sequence is 14 residues long. The DNA for the CDR3 is TGTGCCAGTAGTGCCCGACAGGGACACTATGGCTACACCTTC. Translation: CASSARQGHYGYTF.

This sequence joins TRBV3-1 (or the pseudogene TRBV3-2) and TRBJ2-3; 10 bases match TRBD2. V lost 2 bases to trimming and J lost 5 bases; unmatched junction nucleotides: 13. Germline V gene data show CDR1 as LGHDT and CDR2 as YNNKEL (reference sequence). This CDR3 has 18 residues. The CDR3 loop reads CASSQRAPSGGRGDTQYF. CDR3 sequence (DNA): TGTGCCAGCAGCCAAAGGGCCCCTAGCGGGGGTCGGGGAGATACGCAGTATTTT.

The chain has TRBV2 and TRBJ2-1; possible D gene TRBD2, 5 bases. The V gene's germline CDR1 is SNHLY and CDR2 FYNNEI. V was shortened by 3 bases and J by 0 bases, with 12 bases between the two germline ends. The CDR3 loop spans 16 amino acids. The CDR3 is CASSDLFGSSYNEQFF. CDR3 DNA: TGTGCCAGCAGTGACCTTTTTGGGAGCTCCTACAATGAGCAGTTCTTC.

The V call is TRBV5-1, the J call TRBJ2-2; D possibly corresponds to TRBD1 (5 bases). CDR1 and CDR2 from the germline V gene are SGHRS and YFSETQ. The CDR3 is 14 amino acids. Trimming pared 6 bases from V and 5 bases from J, leaving 14 bases between. The CDR3 loop is CASKPGRVTGELFF. DNA of the CDR3: TGCGCCAGCAAACCGGGCAGGGTTACCGGGGAGCTGTTTTTT.

The chain recombines TRBV30 with TRBJ1-2; no firm D call. V dropped 0 bases and J dropped 8 bases, with 7 bases sitting between them. Germline V lookup: CDR1 GTSNPN, CDR2 SVGIG (reference sequence). The CDR3 spans 11 residues. CDR3 amino acids: CAWSVLEGYTF. DNA of the CDR3: TGTGCCTGGAGTGTTTTGGAGGGCTACACCTTC.

This clone was detected once. V is TRBV29-1 and J is TRBJ2-3, with a tentative D call TRBD2 (5 bases). Per the germline V gene, CDR1 is SQVTM and CDR2 is ANQGSEA. Trimming left V 4 bases short and J 0 bases short, with 11 bases between. The CDR3 extends over 14 amino acids. This CDR3 is CSVVARTSTDTQYF. The CDR3 DNA reads TGCAGCGTTGTTGCACGGACTAGCACAGATACGCAGTATTTT.

The chain has TRBV5-5 and TRBJ1-2, with a tentative D call TRBD1 (5 bases). The CDR3 sequence is 14 residues long. Germline CDR1 is SGHKS and CDR2 is YYEKEE (reference sequence). Trimming cost V 0 bases and J 1 base, with 7 bases left between them. CDR3 nucleotides: TGTGCCAGCAGCTTGGTGGGGGGTAACTATGGCTACACCTTC. This sequence encodes CASSLVGGNYGYTF. Supplemented by reference TRBV5-5 and TRBJ1-2, the full variable domain reads DAGVTQSPTHLIKTRGQQVTLRCSPISGHKSVSWYQQVLGQGPQFIFQYYEKEERGRGNFPDRFSARQFPNYSSELNVNALLLGDSALYLCASSLVGGNYGYTFGSGTRLTVV.

The chain combines TRBV28 with TRBJ1-2; possible D gene TRBD1, 5 bases. V dropped 2 bases and J dropped 8 bases, with 9 bases sitting between them. The V gene's germline CDR1 is MDHEN and CDR2 SYDVKM. This CDR3 has 12 amino acids. CDR3 region: CASSLSRVGYTF. In nucleotides, the CDR3 is TGTGCCAGCAGTTTAAGCAGGGTAGGCTACACCTTC.

This clone was observed a single time. This chain joins TRBV14 and TRBJ2-3; 7 bases agree with TRBD2. Germline V CDR1 and CDR2: SGHDN, FVKESK. The CDR3 is 16 amino acids. V trimming: 3 bases; J trimming: 2 bases; junction bases outside the gene matches: 8. CDR3 in DNA: TGTGCCAGCAGCCATTTAGGGGACTATAACACAGATACGCAGTATTTT. Translated: CASSHLGDYNTDTQYF.

The chain combines TRBV19 with TRBJ1-2; 7 bases map to TRBD1. V lost 2 bases, J lost 1 base, and 4 bases stayed unmatched. The CDR3 has 15 residues. The germline V gene has CDR1 LNHDA and CDR2 SQIVND (reference sequence). CDR3 in amino acids: CASSIYWDSNYGYTF. The CDR3 nucleotides are TGTGCCAGTAGTATATACTGGGACAGTAACTATGGCTACACCTTC.

The CDR3 nucleotides are TGTGCCTGGAAGGGGTTTAATGAGCAGTTCTTC. Translating gives CAWKGFNEQFF. V and J are TRBV30 and TRBJ2-1; D is perhaps TRBD1 (5 bases). Germline CDR1 reads GTSNPN; CDR2 reads SVGIG (reference sequence). There are 11 residues in the CDR3. V dropped 4 bases and J dropped 7 bases, with 8 bases sitting between them. The variable domain in full, with the rest retrieved from reference TRBV30 and TRBJ2-1, is SQTIHQWPATLVQPVGSPLSLECTVEGTSNPNLYWYRQAAGRGLQLLFYSVGIGQISSEVPQNLSASRPQDRQFILSSKKLLLSDSGFYLCAWKGFNEQFFGPGTRLTVL.

This clone was recorded once. This chain connects TRBV9 to TRBJ2-2; 10 bases are a match to TRBD1. The germline gives CDR1 SGDLS, CDR2 YYNGEE. This CDR3 contains 16 residues. The junction had 6 bases not matched to a gene; V was cut back by 4 bases and J by 3 bases. The CDR3 region has the DNA TGTGCCAGCAGCCCCCGGGACAGGGGATACACCGGGGAGCTGTTTTTT. Translated, it gives CASSPRDRGYTGELFF.

This clone was seen just once. The chain joins TRBV9 to TRBJ1-1; 7 bases agree with TRBD1. CDR1 and CDR2 (germline): SGDLS, YYNGEE. The ends lost 0 bases at V and 8 bases at J; junction bases unmatched: 13. The CDR3 length is 16 residues. The CDR3: CASSVGAHGLTGEAFF. CDR3 DNA: TGTGCCAGCAGCGTAGGTGCTCACGGATTGACAGGGGAAGCTTTCTTT.

The CDR3 nucleotides are TGTGCCAGCAGCGCCGGAGGGGGACAGGGGGCTGATGGCTACACCTTC. Translating gives CASSAGGGQGADGYTF. The chain links TRBV9 to TRBJ1-2; 12 nucleotides align to TRBD1. Unmatched junction bases numbered 9, after V lost 3 bases and J lost 6 bases. The CDR3 sequence is 16 residues long. The germline gives CDR1 SGDLS, CDR2 YYNGEE.

The rearrangement joins TRBV19 to TRBJ2-3, with 7 bases fitting TRBD1. The CDR3 loop spans 16 amino acids. CDR1 and CDR2 from the germline V gene are LNHDA and SQIVND (reference sequence). V trimming: 10 bases; J trimming: 3 bases; junction bases outside the gene matches: 16. In DNA, the CDR3 is TGTGCCACCAAAAGGAGCTACAGGGGCGGGACAGATACGCAGTATTTT. This codes for CATKRSYRGGTDTQYF.

The chain links TRBV7-2 to TRBJ1-5; D remains ambiguous. Trimming removed 5 bases at V and 3 bases at J, with 17 bases between. CDR3 length equals 16 residues. The germline CDR1 and CDR2 sequences are SGHTA and FQGNSA. CDR3 in amino acids: CASSQDPGTLNQPQHF. Here the CDR3 DNA reads TGTGCCAGCAGCCAAGACCCAGGAACCCTCAATCAGCCCCAGCATTTT.

In this sample, this clone turned up a few times. The rearrangement joins TRBV14 to TRBJ1-2, with a weak D call TRBD1 (5 bases). The CDR3 consists of 16 residues. Trimming cost V 1 base and J 2 bases, with 14 bases left between them. Germline V gene data show CDR1 as SGHDN and CDR2 as FVKESK. The CDR3 sequence: CASSQALTGGNYGYTF. Here the CDR3 DNA reads TGTGCCAGCAGCCAAGCCCTTACGGGGGGGAACTATGGCTACACCTTC.

The chain combines TRBV18 with TRBJ2-2; tentatively, D is TRBD1 (6 bases). Trimming stripped 4 bases from V and 1 base from J, with 13 bases between. CDR3 size: 16 residues. The germline gives CDR1 KGHSH, CDR2 LQKENI. CDR3 nucleotide sequence: TGTGCCAGCTCACAGGTTCCGGGACAGAACACCGGGGAGCTGTTTTTT. Translated, it gives CASSQVPGQNTGELFF.

This chain uses TRBV12-3 or TRBV12-4 with TRBJ1-2, with TRBD1 matching 8 bases. Trimming cost V 5 bases and J 8 bases; bases outside gene matches: 4. The CDR3 totals 12 residues. CDR3 sequence: CASSLRGRGYTF. The CDR3 DNA reads TGTGCCAGCAGTCTCAGGGGGCGAGGCTACACCTTC.

The chain uses TRBV11-2 and TRBJ2-7; 9 bases map to TRBD1. The CDR3 is 15 amino acids. V shed 6 bases and J 3 bases; nucleotides not matched to a gene: 9. The V gene's germline CDR1 is SGHAT and CDR2 FQNNGV. The CDR3 nucleotides are TGTGCCAGCAGTCAAAAAGGGGGACAGGGCTACGAGCAGTACTTC. Encoded protein: CASSQKGGQGYEQYF.